The 17 T cell receptor beta chains in this list originate from one sample, sequenced in a study of blood T cell repertoires in COVID-19 (dated by TCRdb to about 2020). Libraries were constructed by the immunoSEQ multiplex PCR assay. In TCRdb, the immuneACCESS table is reduced to in-frame sequences with V and J assigned. These tables do not hold every clone; where another copy was compared, an unresolved V gene accounts for under half, and the others remain unexplained. Across this sample there are approximately 210,000 clones, with 70% to 90% seen only once. The leading ten clones occupy about 2.5% of the sample. The material sequenced was peripheral blood. These receptors originate from a woman aged 70-85 years with active or convalescent COVID-19.

The chain recombines TRBV18 with TRBJ1-1; TRBD1 is a possible D gene (6 bases). There are 13 residues in the CDR3. V lost 7 bases to trimming and J lost 4 bases, with 13 bases between them. The germline V gene encodes CDR1 KGHSH and CDR2 LQKENI. The CDR3 region has the DNA TGTGCCAGCTTTCGACAGGTTTCCACTGAAGCTTTCTTT. As protein: CASFRQVSTEAFF.

This sequence joins TRBV19 and TRBJ1-2; TRBD1 is a possible D gene (5 bases). This CDR3 contains 14 residues. Germline CDR1 reads LNHDA; CDR2 reads SQIVND (reference sequence). V dropped 6 bases and J dropped 4 bases, with 15 bases sitting between them. The DNA of the CDR3 is TGTGCCAGTAGACGCGTAGGCGACAGCTATGGCTACACCTTC. Translated, it gives CASRRVGDSYGYTF.

This chain connects TRBV5-1 to TRBJ2-7; D is perhaps TRBD1 (6 bases). The CDR3 is made up of 14 amino acids. Per the germline V gene, CDR1 is SGHRS and CDR2 is YFSETQ. The ends were cut back, 0 bases at V and 2 bases at J, with 9 bases in the middle. As DNA, the CDR3 is TGCGCCAGCAGCTTGGGGACAGTGACCTACGAGCAGTACTTC. Protein sequence: CASSLGTVTYEQYF.

The chain joins TRBV19 to TRBJ1-1; TRBD1 might be the D (5 bases). V lost 4 bases, J lost 2 bases, and 11 bases lay in between. The CDR3 runs to 14 residues. Per germline, CDR1 LNHDA and CDR2 SQIVND (reference sequence). The CDR3 DNA follows: TGTGCCAGTAGTAGACAGTATACCAACACTGAAGCTTTCTTT. It yields the protein CASSRQYTNTEAFF.

There are a few counts of this clone. The chain is built from TRBV6-5 and TRBJ2-1; a possible D gene is TRBD2 (6 bases). Germline CDR1 and CDR2: MNHEY and SVGAGI. The CDR3 sequence is 15 residues long. CDR3 loop: CACGEALGSYNEQFF. CDR3 nucleotide sequence: TGTGCGTGTGGGGAGGCTCTTGGCTCCTACAATGAGCAGTTCTTC.

The chain is built from TRBV5-1 and TRBJ2-5, with a tentative D call TRBD1 (6 bases). Trimming removed 0 bases from V and 3 bases from J, with 15 bases in between. Germline CDR1 and CDR2: SGHRS and YFSETQ. The CDR3 has 16 amino acids. CDR3 coding DNA: TGCGCCAGCAGCTTGGGTGGGGCATCAGGGGAAGAGACCCAGTACTTC. Protein sequence: CASSLGGASGEETQYF.

The CDR3 DNA sequence: TGTGCCAGCAGCTTTAGACTAGCGGGGGGGAACACCGGGGAGCTGTTTTTT. This codes for CASSFRLAGGNTGELFF. The chain combines TRBV7-2 with TRBJ2-2, with 13 bases matching TRBD2. CDR1 and CDR2 from the germline V gene are SGHTA and FQGNSA. This CDR3 spans 17 amino acids. V shed 3 bases and J 1 base; nucleotides not matched to a gene: 2.

V and J are TRBV18 and TRBJ1-1, with 7 bases fitting TRBD1. This CDR3 has 14 amino acids. Trimming removed 4 bases from V and 3 bases from J; junction bases left unmatched: 5. Germline lookup yields CDR1 KGHSH and CDR2 LQKENI. The CDR3 loop reads CASSRQGRDTEAFF. CDR3 DNA: TGTGCCAGCTCACGACAGGGAAGGGACACTGAAGCTTTCTTT.

V usage is TRBV28 and J usage is TRBJ1-1, with D unclear. With 7 bases removed from V and 1 base from J, the gap between germline ends came to 19 bases. CDR1 and CDR2 (germline): MDHEN, SYDVKM. The CDR3 loop spans 16 amino acids. CDR3 region: CASTPPWVSGNTEAFF. In DNA form, the CDR3 reads TGTGCCAGCACCCCCCCCTGGGTTTCGGGGAACACTGAAGCTTTCTTT.

V and J are TRBV6-1 and TRBJ1-3; D perhaps matches TRBD1 (5 bases). Germline V CDR1 and CDR2: MNHNS, SASEGT. The length of the CDR3 is 14 residues. V was pared by 2 bases and J by 0 bases, with 5 bases between. CDR3 nucleotide sequence: TGTGCCAGCAGTGAAAGGGGCTCTGGAAACACCATATATTTT. It yields the protein CASSERGSGNTIYF.

The CDR3 is CASSQIPEVNEAFF. The CDR3 DNA reads TGTGCCAGCAGCCAAATTCCAGAGGTAAATGAAGCTTTCTTT. The V and J genes are TRBV3-1 (or the pseudogene TRBV3-2) and TRBJ1-1; D uncertain. The CDR3 loop spans 14 amino acids. Germline CDR1 LGHDT, CDR2 YNNKEL (reference sequence). V lost 2 bases and J lost 7, with 14 bases in between.

This clone appeared a few times. The V gene is TRBV30, the J gene TRBJ1-6; 7 bases align to TRBD1. The length of the CDR3 is 14 residues. Germline CDR1 GTSNPN, CDR2 SVGIG (reference sequence). Losses at the gene ends were 7 bases for V and 0 bases for J; bases not matched to a gene: 3. CDR3 sequence: CAYRGNSYNSPLHF. In DNA form, the CDR3 reads TGTGCCTACAGGGGCAACTCCTATAATTCACCCCTCCACTTT. Full variable domain (remainder filled in from reference TRBV30 and TRBJ1-6): SQTIHQWPATLVQPVGSPLSLECTVEGTSNPNLYWYRQAAGRGLQLLFYSVGIGQISSEVPQNLSASRPQDRQFILSSKKLLLSDSGFYLCAYRGNSYNSPLHFGNGTRLTVT.

This clone was detected once. V and J are TRBV6-2 or TRBV6-3 and TRBJ1-2, with 7 bases aligning to TRBD1. With V trimmed by 6 bases and J by 4 bases, 8 bases remained unmatched. The CDR3 is 14 amino acids. From germline, CDR1 is MNHEY and CDR2 SVGEGT. This CDR3 reads CASSFTGVGYGYTF. DNA for the CDR3: TGTGCCAGCAGCTTCACAGGGGTGGGCTATGGCTACACCTTC.

The chain has TRBV18 and TRBJ1-2; weak D call: TRBD1 (6 bases). The CDR3 length is 14 residues. Germline V gene data show CDR1 as KGHSH and CDR2 as LQKENI. Trimming cost V 3 bases and J 8 bases, with 16 bases left between them. The CDR3 sequence: CASSPGRQATGYTF. The CDR3 DNA follows: TGTGCCAGCTCACCCGGCAGACAGGCGACAGGCTACACCTTC.

The J gene is TRBJ2-7, the V gene TRBV5-1, with TRBD2 identical over 14 bases. The V segment lost 3 bases and the J segment 9 bases; nucleotides outside the gene matches: 2. This CDR3 comprises 13 residues. Germline CDR1 SGHRS, CDR2 YFSETQ. The CDR3 nucleotides are TGCGCCAGCAGCTCCGGACTAGCGGGAGGGCAGTACTTC. Residues: CASSSGLAGGQYF.

The chain uses TRBV5-1 and TRBJ2-1, with a tentative D call TRBD1 (6 bases). V dropped 4 bases and J dropped 8 bases, with 13 bases sitting between them. This CDR3 contains 13 residues. CDR1 is SGHRS and CDR2 is YFSETQ in the germline V gene. The CDR3 sequence is CASSPLNRDEQFF. CDR3 nucleotide sequence: TGCGCCAGCAGCCCATTGAACAGGGATGAGCAGTTCTTC.

This clone is a singleton in its sample. This chain links TRBV6-5 with TRBJ2-4; TRBD1 matches 7 bases. Germline V gene sequence: CDR1 MNHEY, CDR2 SVGAGI. The CDR3 covers 12 residues. V was clipped by 7 bases and J by 4 bases; unmatched bases: 1. The CDR3 DNA sequence: TGTGCCAGCAAGGGACAGAAAAACATTCAGTACTTC. Translation gives CASKGQKNIQYF.